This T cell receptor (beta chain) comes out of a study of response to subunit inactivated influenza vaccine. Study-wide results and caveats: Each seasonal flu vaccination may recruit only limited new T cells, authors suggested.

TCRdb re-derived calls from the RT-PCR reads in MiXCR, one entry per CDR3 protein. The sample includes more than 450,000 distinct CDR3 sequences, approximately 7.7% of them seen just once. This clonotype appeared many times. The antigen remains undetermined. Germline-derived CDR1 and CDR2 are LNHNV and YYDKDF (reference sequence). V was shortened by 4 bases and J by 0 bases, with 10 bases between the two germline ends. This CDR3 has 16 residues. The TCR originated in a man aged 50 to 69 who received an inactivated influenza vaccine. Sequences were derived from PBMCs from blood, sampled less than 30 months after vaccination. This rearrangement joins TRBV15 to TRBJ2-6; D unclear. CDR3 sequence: CATSKILASGANVLTF. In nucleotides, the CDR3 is TGTGCCACCAGCAAGATTTTAGCCTCTGGGGCCAACGTCCTGACTTTC.